The 15 T cell receptor beta chains below come from one sample, sequenced in a study of T cell responses to AZD1222 COVID-19 vaccine. Produced via immunoSEQ multiplex PCR; TCRdb's table is partial and in-frame only. The table includes fewer than 150,000 clones, 75% to 95% detected once. Here the sequenced sample was peripheral blood, taken on day 0 of AZD1222 vaccination. The receptors here all came from an adult in good health.

The chain couples TRBV16 to TRBJ2-1; 9 bases are a match to TRBD2. V shed 2 bases and J 8 bases; nucleotides not matched to a gene: 10. The CDR3 totals 16 residues. Germline loops: CDR1 KGHSY, CDR2 FQNENV. In DNA, the CDR3 is TGTGCCAGCAGCCAAGACCTAGCGGGACATTGGGATGAGCAGTTCTTC. Protein product: CASSQDLAGHWDEQFF.

The chain combines TRBV9 with TRBJ1-1, with D unresolved. There are 13 residues in the CDR3. Looked up from germline, CDR1 is SGDLS and CDR2 is YYNGEE. The V and J ends lost 4 bases and 4 bases respectively, with 11 bases between them. The CDR3 region has the DNA TGTGCCAGCAGCCCCCGGGCGGGCACTGAAGCTTTCTTT. Encoded protein: CASSPRAGTEAFF.

This clone appeared once. DNA of the CDR3: TGTGCCAGCAGCCCCTCGTGGGGGAGCTCCTACAATGAGCAGTTCTTC. Translation gives CASSPSWGSSYNEQFF. The rearrangement links TRBV5-6 to TRBJ2-1, with D perhaps assigned TRBD1 or TRBD2 (5 bases each). V dropped 4 bases and J dropped 0 bases, with 14 bases sitting between them. The CDR3 contains 16 residues. CDR1 and CDR2 (germline): SGHDT, YYEEEE.

The chain combines TRBV5-6 with TRBJ1-2, with D tentatively TRBD1 (5 bases). V was clipped by 7 bases and J by 1 base, with 11 bases between them. Germline CDR1 and CDR2: SGHDT and YYEEEE. The CDR3 loop spans 13 amino acids. Here the CDR3 reads CASQDIHNYGYTF. CDR3 sequence (DNA): TGTGCCAGCCAGGACATCCATAACTATGGCTACACCTTC.

The V and J genes are TRBV12-3 or TRBV12-4 and TRBJ1-1; D unresolved. Trimming stripped 8 bases from V and 4 bases from J, with 14 bases between. CDR3 size: 13 residues. CDR3 protein: CASSARSVTEAFF. The CDR3 nucleotides are TGTGCCAGCTCTGCCCGCTCCGTCACTGAAGCTTTCTTT.

CDR3 residues: CASSPTERVSTDTQYF. CDR3 bases: TGTGCCAGCAGCCCAACTGAGCGGGTAAGCACAGATACGCAGTATTTT. This chain joins TRBV3-1 (or the pseudogene TRBV3-2) and TRBJ2-3, with a weak D call TRBD2 (6 bases). V lost 4 bases and J 0 bases, leaving 14 bases between the germline ends. The germline gives CDR1 LGHDT, CDR2 YNNKEL (reference sequence). This CDR3 contains 16 residues.

The gene calls are TRBV7-2 and TRBJ2-5; the match to TRBD2 covers 10 bases. Germline values: CDR1 SGHTA, CDR2 FQGNSA. This CDR3 has 15 amino acids. Trimming cost V 7 bases and J 1 base; bases outside gene matches: 6. In nucleotides, the CDR3 is TGTGCCAGCACCTCAGGGACTAGCGCCCAAGAGACCCAGTACTTC. Amino acid sequence: CASTSGTSAQETQYF.

The rearrangement links TRBV9 to TRBJ1-1; D gene unclear. V lost 0 bases and J lost 7, with 22 bases in between. CDR3 length: 17 residues. CDR1 and CDR2 (germline): SGDLS, YYNGEE. The CDR3 nucleotides read TGTGCCAGCAGCGTAGGAGAAACCCGGGGATCCCGTGATGAAGCTTTCTTT. It encodes CASSVGETRGSRDEAFF.

The J gene is TRBJ2-7, the V gene TRBV7-8, with 7 bases identical to TRBD2. CDR1 is SGHVS, CDR2 FQNEAQ, per germline. J was trimmed by 6 bases and V by 1 base; bases with no gene match: 9. This CDR3 has 15 amino acids. The CDR3 reads CASSLEGLVLSEQYF. CDR3 nucleotide sequence: TGTGCCAGCAGCTTAGAAGGACTAGTGCTTTCCGAGCAGTACTTC.

The rearrangement links TRBV30 to TRBJ2-7; 13 bases agree with TRBD2. This CDR3 comprises 17 residues. Unmatched junction bases numbered 7, after V lost 1 base and J lost 1 base. Germline V gene data show CDR1 as GTSNPN and CDR2 as SVGIG (reference sequence). DNA of the CDR3: TGTGCCTGGAGTGCTTGGGGACTAGCGGGGCCATCCTACGAGCAGTACTTC. This codes for CAWSAWGLAGPSYEQYF.

The chain carries TRBV5-1 and TRBJ2-3, with 13 bases aligning to TRBD2. V gave up 4 bases and J gave up 5 bases; unmatched junction bases: 10. CDR1 is SGHRS and CDR2 is YFSETQ in the germline V gene. The CDR3 consists of 17 residues. The CDR3 DNA reads as TGCGCCAGCAGCACCTTAACTAGCGGGGGGGGCGAAGATACGCAGTATTTT. Translating it yields CASSTLTSGGGEDTQYF.

The chain combines TRBV19 with TRBJ1-2, with D perhaps matching TRBD1 (5 bases). Trimming took off 7 bases at V and 5 bases at J, with 17 bases between the two ends. The CDR3 spans 14 residues. The V gene's germline CDR1 is LNHDA and CDR2 SQIVND (reference sequence). The CDR3 loop is CASNQGVSGYGYTF. CDR3 bases: TGTGCCAGTAATCAAGGGGTTTCTGGATATGGCTACACCTTC.

The chain is built from TRBV6-5 and TRBJ2-1, with 10 nucleotides matching TRBD2. From germline, CDR1 is MNHEY and CDR2 SVGAGI. Trimming took 6 bases from V and 6 from J; bases not matched to a gene: 8. The CDR3 loop spans 15 amino acids. The CDR3 nucleotides are TGTGCCAGCAGCAATAGCGGGGGGCCTGGCAATGAGCAGTTCTTC. Amino acid sequence: CASSNSGGPGNEQFF.

This sequence joins TRBV30 and TRBJ2-3; D might be TRBD2 (5 bases). V lost 1 base and J 8 bases, leaving 7 bases between the germline ends. CDR1 GTSNPN and CDR2 SVGIG come from the germline V gene (reference sequence). The CDR3 is made up of 11 amino acids. CDR3 nucleotides: TGTGCCTGGAGTGGCGGAGGTACGCAGTATTTT. Translation gives CAWSGGGTQYF.

J is TRBJ2-7 and V is TRBV4-1; 7 nucleotides align to TRBD1. There are 16 residues in the CDR3. Germline CDR1 is MGHRA and CDR2 is YSYEKL. With 2 bases clipped from V and 0 bases from J, the junction kept 7 bases outside the gene matches. In DNA, the CDR3 is TGCGCCAGCAGCCAAACGACAGGGATGAGCTCCTACGAGCAGTACTTC. Its protein is CASSQTTGMSSYEQYF.